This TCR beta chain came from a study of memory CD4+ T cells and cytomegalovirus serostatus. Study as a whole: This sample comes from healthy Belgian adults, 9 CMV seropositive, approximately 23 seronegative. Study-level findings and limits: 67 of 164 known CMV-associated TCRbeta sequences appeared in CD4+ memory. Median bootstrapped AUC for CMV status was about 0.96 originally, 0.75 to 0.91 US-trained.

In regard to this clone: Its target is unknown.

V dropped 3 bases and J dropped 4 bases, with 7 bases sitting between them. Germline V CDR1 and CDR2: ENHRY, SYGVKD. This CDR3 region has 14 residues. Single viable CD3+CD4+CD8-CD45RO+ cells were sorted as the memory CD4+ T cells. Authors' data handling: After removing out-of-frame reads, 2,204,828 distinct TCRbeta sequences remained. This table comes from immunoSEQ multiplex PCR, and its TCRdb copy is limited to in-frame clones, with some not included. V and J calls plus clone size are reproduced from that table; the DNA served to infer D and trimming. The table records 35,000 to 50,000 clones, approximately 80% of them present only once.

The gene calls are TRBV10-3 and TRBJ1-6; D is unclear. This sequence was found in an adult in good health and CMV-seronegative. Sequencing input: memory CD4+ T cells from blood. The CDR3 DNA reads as TGTGCCATCAGTGACGGCCCGTATAATTCACCCCTCCACTTT. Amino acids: CAISDGPYNSPLHF.